A single sample is the source of the 12 T cell receptor beta chains below, sequenced in a study of blood T cell repertoires in COVID-19. The table came from immunoSEQ multiplex PCR; TCRdb's copy has only in-frame clones and leaves some out. This table holds approximately 100,000 clones, over 80% found once. Sequenced material: peripheral blood. These receptors originate from a woman at least 80 years old with active or convalescent COVID-19.

This clone was detected once. The chain's CDR3 is CASSSLLETEAFF. CDR3 in DNA: TGTGCCAGCAGCTCACTTCTTGAGACTGAAGCTTTCTTT. V usage is TRBV3-1 (or the pseudogene TRBV3-2) and J usage is TRBJ1-1; no definite D call. Germline V lookup: CDR1 LGHDT, CDR2 YNNKEL (reference sequence). V was trimmed by 5 bases and J by 5 bases, leaving 12 bases between them. The CDR3 runs 13 residues.

The genes are TRBV19 and TRBJ1-2; 7 positions match TRBD1. V trimming: 6 bases; J trimming: 7 bases; junction bases outside the gene matches: 5. Germline V gene data show CDR1 as LNHDA and CDR2 as SQIVND (reference sequence). This CDR3 comprises 12 residues. The CDR3 DNA follows: TGTGCCAGTAGATCACAGGGGAGTGGCTACACCTTC. Translating gives CASRSQGSGYTF.

V gene TRBV9 combines with J gene TRBJ2-1, with no clear D. This CDR3 spans 15 amino acids. With 2 bases removed from V and 0 bases from J, the gap between germline ends came to 9 bases. From germline, CDR1 is SGDLS and CDR2 YYNGEE. The CDR3 loop reads CASSVYSFSYNEQFF. The CDR3 DNA reads as TGTGCCAGCAGCGTTTACTCATTCTCCTACAATGAGCAGTTCTTC.

The V gene is TRBV5-5, the J gene TRBJ2-2; TRBD2 matches at 12 bases. The CDR3 has 16 residues. With 5 bases clipped from V and 3 bases from J, the junction kept 5 bases outside the gene matches. Germline lookup yields CDR1 SGHKS and CDR2 YYEKEE (reference sequence). DNA of the CDR3: TGTGCCAGCAGTCCTCTAGCGGGGGGGCACACCGGGGAGCTGTTTTTT. This gives the protein CASSPLAGGHTGELFF. The variable domain in full, completed from reference TRBV5-5 and TRBJ2-2, reads DAGVTQSPTHLIKTRGQQVTLRCSPISGHKSVSWYQQVLGQGPQFIFQYYEKEERGRGNFPDRFSARQFPNYSSELNVNALLLGDSALYLCASSPLAGGHTGELFFGEGSRLTVL.

V is TRBV10-1 and J is TRBJ2-1; the match to TRBD2 covers 7 bases. Germline V lookup: CDR1 WNHNN, CDR2 SYGVQD (reference sequence). The CDR3 totals 14 residues. Trimming at V came to 11 bases and at J to 7 bases, leaving 14 bases not matched to a gene. The CDR3 bases are TGCGCCTGTCCCAGACTAGCCCCGAATAATGAGCAGTTCTTC. Protein product: CACPRLAPNNEQFF.

The V gene is TRBV7-2, the J gene TRBJ2-5, with unresolved D. This CDR3 has 14 amino acids. Trimming left V 6 bases short and J 1 base short, with 12 bases between. The germline gives CDR1 SGHTA, CDR2 FQGNSA. The CDR3 protein is CASRLTVFQETQYF. The CDR3 bases are TGTGCCAGCAGGTTAACAGTATTCCAAGAGACCCAGTACTTC.

The rearrangement joins TRBV15 to TRBJ1-3; a possible D gene is TRBD1 (6 bases). CDR1 is LNHNV, CDR2 YYDKDF, per germline (reference sequence). The CDR3 has 17 residues. Trimming removed 5 bases from V and 3 bases from J, with 20 bases in between. The CDR3, as DNA: TGTGCCACCAGCCGGGGCCTGGGGGGGCGAGGTGGAAACACCATATATTTT. The encoded protein is CATSRGLGGRGGNTIYF. Combining the CDR3 with reference TRBV15 and TRBJ1-3 gives the whole variable domain DAMVIQNPRYQVTQFGKPVTLSCSQTLNHNVMYWYQQKSSQAPKLLFHYYDKDFNNEADTPDNFQSRRPNTSFCFLDIRSPGLGDTAMYLCATSRGLGGRGGNTIYFGEGSWLTVV.

A few counts support this clone. This chain links TRBV24-1 with TRBJ2-2, with D unclear. V was shortened by 5 bases and J by 2 bases, with 8 bases between the two germline ends. This CDR3 comprises 14 residues. Germline CDR1 is KGHDR and CDR2 is SFDVKD. DNA of the CDR3: TGTGCCACCAGTGGGTCAGAAAACACCGGGGAGCTGTTTTTT. Its protein product is CATSGSENTGELFF.

V usage is TRBV5-1 and J usage is TRBJ2-2, with 7 bases matching TRBD2. J lost 6 bases, V lost 2 bases, and 7 bases had no gene match. Germline values: CDR1 SGHRS, CDR2 YFSETQ. The CDR3 runs 15 residues. CDR3 sequence: CASSLGRGTAGELFF. The CDR3 DNA reads as TGCGCCAGCAGCTTAGGGCGGGGGACCGCCGGGGAGCTGTTTTTT.

The chain combines TRBV29-1 with TRBJ2-1, with 7 positions matching TRBD2. Germline assignment: CDR1 SQVTM and CDR2 ANQGSEA. This CDR3 spans 14 amino acids. Germline trimming cut 4 bases from V and 7 bases from J; bases unmatched to any gene: 10. The CDR3 spells CSVVLAGDLNEQFF. The CDR3 DNA is TGCAGCGTTGTGTTGGCGGGAGATTTAAATGAGCAGTTCTTC.

The genes are TRBV2 and TRBJ1-1, with 7 bases fitting TRBD1. CDR1 is SNHLY and CDR2 is FYNNEI in the germline V gene. J lost 2 bases, V lost 8 bases, and 5 bases had no gene match. This CDR3 has 13 residues. Here the CDR3 reads CASSQGENTEAFF. CDR3 bases: TGTGCCAGCTCGCAGGGGGAAAACACTGAAGCTTTCTTT.

The V and J genes are TRBV6-5 and TRBJ2-3, with 13 bases identical to TRBD2. With V trimmed by 6 bases and J by 6 bases, 6 bases remained unmatched. This CDR3 is 15 amino acids long. The germline V gene has CDR1 MNHEY and CDR2 SVGAGI. The DNA of the CDR3 is TGTGCCAGCAGAGGACTAGCGGGAGTCGGGGATACGCAGTATTTT. Protein sequence: CASRGLAGVGDTQYF.